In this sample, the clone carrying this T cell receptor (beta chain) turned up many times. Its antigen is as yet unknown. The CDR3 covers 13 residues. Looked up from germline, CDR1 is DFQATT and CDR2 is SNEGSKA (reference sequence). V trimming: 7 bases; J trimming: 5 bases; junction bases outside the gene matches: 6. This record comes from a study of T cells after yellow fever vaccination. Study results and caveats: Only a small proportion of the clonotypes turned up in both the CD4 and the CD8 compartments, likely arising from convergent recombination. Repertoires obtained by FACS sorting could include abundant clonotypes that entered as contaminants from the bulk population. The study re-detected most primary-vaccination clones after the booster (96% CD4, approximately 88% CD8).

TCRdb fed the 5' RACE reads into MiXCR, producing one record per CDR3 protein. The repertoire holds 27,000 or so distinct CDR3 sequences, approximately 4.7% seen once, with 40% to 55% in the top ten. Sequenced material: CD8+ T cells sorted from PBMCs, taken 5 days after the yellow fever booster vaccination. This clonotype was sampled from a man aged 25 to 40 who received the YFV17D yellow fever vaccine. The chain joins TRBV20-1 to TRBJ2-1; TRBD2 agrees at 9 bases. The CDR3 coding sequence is TGCAGTGTGGGTAGCGGGAGACACAATGAGCAGTTCTTC. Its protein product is CSVGSGRHNEQFF.